This TCR beta chain was documented in a study of post-analysis software for immune sequencing data. Study-level background: Relapsing-remitting, secondary progressive and progressive-relapsing courses of multiple sclerosis were included. Study findings and constraints: Normalized Chao1 diversity was significantly lower in multiple sclerosis patients than in controls. F-measure co-clustering was strong for batch-matched samples.

About this clonotype: What it binds is not known.

The TCR beta cDNA libraries contained unique molecular identifiers. MiXCR, applied by TCRdb to the PCR reads, yields one record per CDR3 protein. The table has about 770,000 distinct CDR3 sequences, about half seen once. The sequencing sample was made of blood. The source is a girl aged 10 to 17 with multiple sclerosis.

The CDR3 sequence: CASSLPLAGAKIDEQFF. The CDR3 region has the DNA TGTGCCAGCAGTTTACCGCTAGCGGGAGCAAAAATCGATGAGCAGTTCTTC. The chain is built from TRBV28 and TRBJ2-1, with TRBD2 identical over 10 bases. The junction had 12 bases not matched to a gene; V was cut back by 2 bases and J by 8 bases. The CDR3 consists of 17 residues. Germline V lookup: CDR1 MDHEN, CDR2 SYDVKM.